One and the same sample provided the 21 T cell receptor beta chains below, sequenced in a study of blood T cells in healthy people across ages. The use of a sample-barcoded 5' primer and a J-beta primer mix characterized a second PCR of about 7 to 12 cycles. Each CDR3 protein is one row after TCRdb ran MiXCR on the 5' RACE reads. Among about 1.6 million distinct CDR3 sequences listed, about 31% were seen once. Sequenced material: blood. The receptors originated from a woman in her twenties or thirties in good health.

This clonotype was seen a few times. CDR3 nucleotides: TGTGCCAGCAGTGAAGCGGGAGGGCCTTCAGATACGCAGTATTTT. Amino acids: CASSEAGGPSDTQYF. The rearrangement joins TRBV12-3 or TRBV12-4 to TRBJ2-3; the match to TRBD2 covers 10 bases. The trim removed 5 bases at V and 4 bases at J, leaving 6 bases unmatched. The CDR3 loop spans 15 amino acids.

V gene TRBV28 combines with J gene TRBJ1-2, with TRBD1 as a possible D gene (5 bases). The CDR3 loop spans 13 amino acids. CDR1 is MDHEN, CDR2 SYDVKM, per germline. CDR3 loop: CDVGEAVRYGYTF. The CDR3 DNA follows: TGTGATGTGGGGGAGGCGGTAAGATATGGCTACACCTTC.

V is TRBV5-4 and J is TRBJ1-2, with D maybe TRBD1 (5 bases). The CDR3 is 14 residues long. Between the trimmed V and J ends, which lost 3 bases and 4 bases, there was a span of 13 bases. From germline, CDR1 is SGHNT and CDR2 YYREEE (reference sequence). This CDR3 reads CASSYPGQPYGYTF. The CDR3 DNA reads as TGTGCCAGCAGCTACCCGGGGCAGCCCTATGGCTACACCTTC.

This clonotype was recorded a few times. V and J are TRBV20-1 and TRBJ2-7, with D maybe TRBD1 (6 bases). The CDR3 spans 12 residues. The germline V gene has CDR1 DFQATT and CDR2 SNEGSKA (reference sequence). The CDR3 here is CMGAGRSYEQYF. The CDR3 nucleotides are TGCATGGGGGCAGGCCGATCCTACGAGCAGTACTTC.

This clonotype has only a few counts. The J gene is TRBJ2-3, the V gene TRBV14, with 9 bases that match TRBD2. With V trimmed by 0 bases and J by 3 bases, 10 bases remained unmatched. The CDR3 runs 18 residues. CDR1 and CDR2 from the germline V gene are SGHDN and FVKESK. CDR3 in amino acids: CASSQDSSGMRGTDTQYF. CDR3 nucleotide sequence: TGTGCCAGCAGCCAAGATTCTAGCGGGATGAGGGGAACAGATACGCAGTATTTT. Filled out from reference TRBV14 and TRBJ2-3, the complete variable domain reads EAGVTQFPSHSVIEKGQTVTLRCDPISGHDNLYWYRRVMGKEIKFLLHFVKESKQDESGMPNNRFLAERTGGTYSTLKVQPAELEDSGVYFCASSQDSSGMRGTDTQYFGPGTRLTVL.

Only a few counts were recorded for this clonotype. The chain employs TRBV9 and TRBJ1-5; D is ambiguous. Germline V gene lookup returns CDR1 SGDLS and CDR2 YYNGEE. Trimming removed 4 bases from V and 1 base from J, with 12 bases in between. CDR3 size: 15 residues. CDR3 residues: CASSISGLSNQPQHF. CDR3 DNA sequence: TGTGCCAGCAGCATAAGTGGGTTGAGCAATCAGCCCCAGCATTTT.

This clonotype was detected only a few times. The V gene is TRBV7-2, the J gene TRBJ2-3, with 8 bases that match TRBD2. Germline CDR1 SGHTA, CDR2 FQGNSA. The CDR3 is 16 residues long. Trimming cost V 2 bases and J 3 bases; bases outside gene matches: 7. CDR3 protein: CASSLQAGGGTDTQYF. The CDR3 coding sequence is TGTGCCAGCAGCTTACAGGCGGGAGGAGGTACAGATACGCAGTATTTT.

J is TRBJ2-3 and V is TRBV5-1; 9 bases align to TRBD1. This CDR3 is 18 amino acids long. The germline V gene encodes CDR1 SGHRS and CDR2 YFSETQ. Unmatched junction bases numbered 14, after V lost 3 bases and J lost 3 bases. The CDR3 region has the DNA TGCGCCAGCAGCTCGAAACTCTCGACAGGGGGAAGTACAGATACGCAGTATTTT. Its translation: CASSSKLSTGGSTDTQYF.

A remark on this clonotype: The junction does not match germline at one end; this may be a read error. CDR3 loop: CASSWTLGADAQYF. DNA of the CDR3: TGTGCCAGCAGCTGGACGTTGGGCGCAGATGCGCAGTATTTT. The chain couples TRBV12-3 or TRBV12-4 to TRBJ2-3, with no clear D. The CDR3 is 14 amino acids.

The rearrangement uses TRBV28 and TRBJ1-1; no reliable D call. The V gene lost 5 bases and the J gene lost 0 bases, with 10 bases spanning the gap. This CDR3 comprises 14 residues. Germline CDR1 MDHEN, CDR2 SYDVKM. In DNA, the CDR3 is TGTGCCAGCAGTCTAGGGTACATGAACACTGAAGCTTTCTTT. This codes for CASSLGYMNTEAFF.

This chain joins TRBV20-1 and TRBJ2-3; D call uncertain. In germline, CDR1 is DFQATT, CDR2 SNEGSKA (reference sequence). The CDR3 is 14 residues long. Between the trimmed V and J ends, which lost 4 bases and 2 bases, there was a span of 13 bases. In nucleotides, the CDR3 is TGCAGTGCTAAGATATTAGCAAACACAGATACGCAGTATTTT. It specifies CSAKILANTDTQYF.

V is TRBV19 and J is TRBJ2-1; 7 bases line up with TRBD2. Germline V CDR1 and CDR2: LNHDA, SQIVND (reference sequence). V gave up 3 bases and J gave up 7 bases; unmatched junction bases: 9. This CDR3 has 15 amino acids. CDR3 residues: CASSMGSGNRNEQFF. The CDR3 region has the DNA TGTGCCAGTAGTATGGGAAGCGGGAATAGGAATGAGCAGTTCTTC.

This clonotype was detected a few times. This chain connects TRBV11-2 to TRBJ2-7, with 10 bases matching TRBD1. V lost 3 bases to trimming and J lost 2 bases; unmatched junction nucleotides: 10. CDR1 is SGHAT and CDR2 is FQNNGV in the germline V gene. This CDR3 has 17 residues. CDR3 sequence reads: CASSLGAGTGATYEQYF. The CDR3 nucleotides read TGTGCCAGCAGCTTGGGGGCCGGGACAGGGGCAACCTACGAGCAGTACTTC.

The chain couples TRBV7-9 to TRBJ2-3; 7 bases are shared with TRBD1. Germline assignment: CDR1 SEHNR and CDR2 FQNEAQ (reference sequence). This CDR3 comprises 14 residues. Trimming took 4 bases from V and 4 from J; bases not matched to a gene: 5. CDR3 DNA sequence: TGTGCCAGCAGCTGCAGGGGGAGCCCAGATACGCAGTATTTT. Its protein is CASSCRGSPDTQYF.

V gene TRBV20-1 combines with J gene TRBJ2-7; possible D gene TRBD1, 5 bases. Trimming removed 3 bases from V and 2 bases from J, with 17 bases in between. The CDR3 has 15 residues. CDR1 is DFQATT and CDR2 is SNEGSKA in the germline V gene (reference sequence). The CDR3 loop reads CSASPLRQGTYEQYF. As DNA, the CDR3 is TGCAGTGCTAGTCCTCTCCGCCAGGGTACCTACGAGCAGTACTTC.

This chain links TRBV9 with TRBJ2-5, with 7 bases aligning to TRBD2. The CDR3 is 16 amino acids. Per the germline V gene, CDR1 is SGDLS and CDR2 is YYNGEE. V was clipped by 3 bases and J by 5 bases; unmatched bases: 13. The DNA for the CDR3 is TGTGCCAGCAGCGGCGGATCGGCGGGAGAGGGGGAGACCCAGTACTTC. Amino acid sequence: CASSGGSAGEGETQYF.

The chain couples TRBV5-1 to TRBJ1-1; tentatively, D is TRBD1 (6 bases). The germline V gene encodes CDR1 SGHRS and CDR2 YFSETQ. The CDR3 is made up of 14 amino acids. Trimming removed 5 bases from V and 0 bases from J, with 11 bases in between. The CDR3 nucleotides are TGCGCCAGCAGAGGGGACATAGTGAACACTGAAGCTTTCTTT. Its protein product is CASRGDIVNTEAFF. The entire variable domain, with the rest obtained from reference TRBV5-1 and TRBJ1-1, is as follows: KAGVTQTPRYLIKTRGQQVTLSCSPISGHRSVSWYQQTPGQGLQFLFEYFSETQRNKGNFPGRFSGRQFSNSRSEMNVSTLELGDSALYLCASRGDIVNTEAFFGQGTRLTVV.

This clonotype was counted a single time. The chain is built from TRBV5-6 and TRBJ2-1; maybe TRBD1 (5 bases). V was trimmed by 3 bases and J by 12 bases, leaving 13 bases between them. Germline V gene data show CDR1 as SGHDT and CDR2 as YYEEEE. The CDR3 is 12 amino acids. CDR3 amino acids: CASSWGSLGQFF. As DNA, the CDR3 is TGTGCCAGCAGCTGGGGCAGCCTTGGGCAGTTCTTC.

The gene calls are TRBV7-9 and TRBJ2-7; 16 nucleotides match TRBD2. V lost 2 bases and J lost 4; bases outside the gene matches: 5. From germline, CDR1 is SEHNR and CDR2 FQNEAQ (reference sequence). The CDR3 has 17 residues. The DNA for the CDR3 is TGTGCCAGCAGCTTATTGGGACTAGCGGGGGGGCCTTACGAGCAGTACTTC. This codes for CASSLLGLAGGPYEQYF.

The CDR3 nucleotides read TGTGCCAGCAGTCCCTCGGGGAGGGAGCAGTTCTTC. It yields the protein CASSPSGREQFF. The chain has TRBV28 and TRBJ2-1; D is perhaps TRBD2 (6 bases). Germline CDR1 is MDHEN and CDR2 is SYDVKM. Trimming shortened V by 5 bases and J by 10 bases, and 12 bases separated the two germline ends. This CDR3 has 12 amino acids.

With respect to this clonotype: A much bigger clone sits one base away, suggesting this may be a read error. This chain connects TRBV10-3 to TRBJ2-1, with a tentative D call TRBD2 (6 bases). The ends were cut back, 10 bases at V and 7 bases at J, with 14 bases in the middle. The CDR3 has 12 amino acids. Germline V gene data show CDR1 as ENHRY and CDR2 as SYGVKD. This CDR3 reads CASTGGENEQFF. CDR3 bases: TGTGCCAGCACTGGCGGGGAGAATGAGCAGTTCTTC.